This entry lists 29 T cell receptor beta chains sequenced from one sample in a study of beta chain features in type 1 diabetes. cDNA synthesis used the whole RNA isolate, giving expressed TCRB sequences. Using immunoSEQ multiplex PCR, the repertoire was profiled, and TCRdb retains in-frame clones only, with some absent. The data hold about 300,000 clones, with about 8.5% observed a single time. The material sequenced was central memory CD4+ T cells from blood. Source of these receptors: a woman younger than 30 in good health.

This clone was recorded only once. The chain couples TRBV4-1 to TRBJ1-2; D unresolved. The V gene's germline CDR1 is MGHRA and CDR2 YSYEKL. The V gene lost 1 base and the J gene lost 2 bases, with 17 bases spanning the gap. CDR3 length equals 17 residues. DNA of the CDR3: TGCGCCAGCAGCCAAGGCCCTGGCAGCTTCTTCAACTATGGCTACACCTTC. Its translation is CASSQGPGSFFNYGYTF.

The CDR3 DNA reads TGTGCCAGCAGTGAATCCGGGACAGGTGGAAACACCATATATTTT. Protein sequence: CASSESGTGGNTIYF. The chain links TRBV25-1 to TRBJ1-3, with 8 positions matching TRBD1. This CDR3 comprises 15 residues. From germline, CDR1 is MGHDK and CDR2 SYGVNS. With V trimmed by 1 base and J by 3 bases, 2 bases remained unmatched.

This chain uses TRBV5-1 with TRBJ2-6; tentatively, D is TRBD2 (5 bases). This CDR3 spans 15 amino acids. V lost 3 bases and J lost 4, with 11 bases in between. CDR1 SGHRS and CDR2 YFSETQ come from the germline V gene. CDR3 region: CASSSEVTGANVLTF. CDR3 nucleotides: TGCGCCAGCAGCTCGGAGGTGACCGGGGCCAACGTCCTGACTTTC. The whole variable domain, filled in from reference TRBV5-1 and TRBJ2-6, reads KAGVTQTPRYLIKTRGQQVTLSCSPISGHRSVSWYQQTPGQGLQFLFEYFSETQRNKGNFPGRFSGRQFSNSRSEMNVSTLELGDSALYLCASSSEVTGANVLTFGAGSRLTVL.

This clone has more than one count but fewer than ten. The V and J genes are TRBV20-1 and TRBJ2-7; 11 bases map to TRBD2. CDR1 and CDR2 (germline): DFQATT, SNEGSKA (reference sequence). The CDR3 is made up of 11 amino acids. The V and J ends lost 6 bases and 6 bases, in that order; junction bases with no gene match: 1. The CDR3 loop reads CSAGTSGEQYV. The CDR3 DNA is TGCAGTGCCGGGACTAGCGGCGAGCAGTACGTC.

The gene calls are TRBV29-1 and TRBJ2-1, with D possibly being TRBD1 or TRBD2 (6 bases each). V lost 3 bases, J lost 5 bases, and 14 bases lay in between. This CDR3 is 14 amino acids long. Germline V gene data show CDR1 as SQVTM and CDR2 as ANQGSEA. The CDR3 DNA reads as TGCAGCGTTGATACCGGGGGCTGGGACAATGAGCAGTTCTTC. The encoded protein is CSVDTGGWDNEQFF.

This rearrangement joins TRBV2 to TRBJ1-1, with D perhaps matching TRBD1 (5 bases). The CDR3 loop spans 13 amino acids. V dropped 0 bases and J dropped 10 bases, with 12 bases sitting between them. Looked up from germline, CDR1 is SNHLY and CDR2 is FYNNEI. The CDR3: CASSEAEGGGAFF. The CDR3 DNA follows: TGTGCCAGCAGTGAAGCTGAGGGTGGGGGAGCTTTCTTT. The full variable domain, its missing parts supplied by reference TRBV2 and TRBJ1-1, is EPEVTQTPSHQVTQMGQEVILRCVPISNHLYFYWYRQILGQKVEFLVSFYNNEISEKSEIFDDQFSVERPDGSNFTLKIRSTKLEDSAMYFCASSEAEGGGAFFGQGTRLTVV.

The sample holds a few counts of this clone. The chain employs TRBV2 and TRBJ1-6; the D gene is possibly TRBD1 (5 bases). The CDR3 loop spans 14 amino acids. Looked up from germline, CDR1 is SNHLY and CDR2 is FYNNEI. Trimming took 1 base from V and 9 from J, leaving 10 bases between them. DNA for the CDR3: TGTGCCAGCAGTGAAGTGGAAAGGGGTTCACCCCTCCACTTT. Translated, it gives CASSEVERGSPLHF.

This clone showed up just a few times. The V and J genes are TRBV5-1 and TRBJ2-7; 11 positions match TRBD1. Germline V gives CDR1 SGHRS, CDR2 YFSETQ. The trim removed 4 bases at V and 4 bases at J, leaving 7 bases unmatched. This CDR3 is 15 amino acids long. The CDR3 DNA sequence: TGCGCCAGCAGCCCTGGGACAGGGGGTCTTTACGAGCAGTACTTC. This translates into CASSPGTGGLYEQYF.

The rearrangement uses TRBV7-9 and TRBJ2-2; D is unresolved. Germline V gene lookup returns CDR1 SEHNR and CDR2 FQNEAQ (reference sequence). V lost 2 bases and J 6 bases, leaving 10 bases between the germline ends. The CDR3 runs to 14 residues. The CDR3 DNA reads TGTGCCAGCAGCTTATTGAGACAAGCCGGGGAGCTGTTTTTT. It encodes CASSLLRQAGELFF.

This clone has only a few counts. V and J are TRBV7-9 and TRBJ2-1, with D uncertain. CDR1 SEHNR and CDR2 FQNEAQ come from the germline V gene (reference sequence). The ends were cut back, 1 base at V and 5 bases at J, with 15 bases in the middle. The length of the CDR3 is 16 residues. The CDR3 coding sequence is TGTGCCAGCAGCTTAGTGGGCGGAACCCTTAACAATGAGCAGTTCTTC. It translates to CASSLVGGTLNNEQFF.

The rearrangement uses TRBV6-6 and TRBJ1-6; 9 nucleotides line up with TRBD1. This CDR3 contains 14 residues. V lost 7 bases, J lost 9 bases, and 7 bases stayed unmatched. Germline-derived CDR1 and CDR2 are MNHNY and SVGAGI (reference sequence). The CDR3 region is CASKEGQGGSPLHF. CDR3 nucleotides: TGTGCCAGCAAAGAGGGACAGGGAGGTTCACCCCTCCACTTT.

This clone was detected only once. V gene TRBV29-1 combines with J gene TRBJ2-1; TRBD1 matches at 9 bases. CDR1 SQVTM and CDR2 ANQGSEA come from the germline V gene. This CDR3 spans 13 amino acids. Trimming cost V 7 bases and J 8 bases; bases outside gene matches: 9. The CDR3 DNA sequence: TGCAGCGGGGGACAGGGACTTCGGGATGAGCAGTTCTTC. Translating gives CSGGQGLRDEQFF.

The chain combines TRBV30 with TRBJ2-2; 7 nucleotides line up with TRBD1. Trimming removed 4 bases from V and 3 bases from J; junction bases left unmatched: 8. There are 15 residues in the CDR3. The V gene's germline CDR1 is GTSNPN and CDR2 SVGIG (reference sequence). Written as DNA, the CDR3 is TGTGCCTGGATTGAAAAGGGGGCTTACACCGGGGAGCTGTTTTTT. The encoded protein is CAWIEKGAYTGELFF.

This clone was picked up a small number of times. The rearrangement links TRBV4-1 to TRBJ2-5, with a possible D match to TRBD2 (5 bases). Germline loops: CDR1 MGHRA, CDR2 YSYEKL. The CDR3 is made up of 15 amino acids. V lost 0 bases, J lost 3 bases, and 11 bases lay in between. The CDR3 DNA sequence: TGCGCCAGCAGCCAAGACCACTTACTAGAAGAGACCCAGTACTTC. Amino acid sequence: CASSQDHLLEETQYF.

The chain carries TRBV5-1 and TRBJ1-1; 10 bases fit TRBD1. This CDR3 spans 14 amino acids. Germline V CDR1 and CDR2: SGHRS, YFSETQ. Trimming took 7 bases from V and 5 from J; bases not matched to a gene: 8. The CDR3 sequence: CASGTGTGETEAFF. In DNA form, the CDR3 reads TGCGCCAGCGGAACCGGGACAGGGGAAACTGAAGCTTTCTTT.

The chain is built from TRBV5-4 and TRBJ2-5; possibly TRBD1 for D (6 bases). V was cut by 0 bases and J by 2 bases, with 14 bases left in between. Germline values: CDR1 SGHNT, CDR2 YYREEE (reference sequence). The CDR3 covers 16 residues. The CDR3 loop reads CASSLAGQKRQETQYF. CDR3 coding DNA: TGTGCCAGCAGCTTGGCCGGACAGAAGCGGCAAGAGACCCAGTACTTC.

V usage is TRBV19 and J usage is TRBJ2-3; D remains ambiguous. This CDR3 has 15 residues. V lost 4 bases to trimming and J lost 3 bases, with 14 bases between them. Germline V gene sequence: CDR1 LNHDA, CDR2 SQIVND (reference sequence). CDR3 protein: CASSTRTMITDTQYF. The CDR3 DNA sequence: TGTGCCAGTAGTACCCGGACCATGATAACAGATACGCAGTATTTT.

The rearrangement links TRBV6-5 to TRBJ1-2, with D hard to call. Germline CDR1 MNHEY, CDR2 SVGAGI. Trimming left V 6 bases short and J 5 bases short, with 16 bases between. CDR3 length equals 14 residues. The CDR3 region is CASSPPGQRYGYTF. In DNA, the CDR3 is TGTGCCAGCAGCCCGCCCGGGCAGCGATATGGCTACACCTTC.

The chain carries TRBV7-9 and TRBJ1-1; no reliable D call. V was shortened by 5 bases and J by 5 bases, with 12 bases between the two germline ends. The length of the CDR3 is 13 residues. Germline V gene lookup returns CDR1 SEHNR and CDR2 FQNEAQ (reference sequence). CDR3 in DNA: TGTGCCAGCAGCCAAGATCTTTGGACTGAAGCTTTCTTT. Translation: CASSQDLWTEAFF. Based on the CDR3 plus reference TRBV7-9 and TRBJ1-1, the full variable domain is DTGVSQNPRHKITKRGQNVTFRCDPISEHNRLYWYRQTLGQGPEFLTYFQNEAQLEKSRLLSDRFSAERPKGSFSTLEIQRTEQGDSAMYLCASSQDLWTEAFFGQGTRLTVV.

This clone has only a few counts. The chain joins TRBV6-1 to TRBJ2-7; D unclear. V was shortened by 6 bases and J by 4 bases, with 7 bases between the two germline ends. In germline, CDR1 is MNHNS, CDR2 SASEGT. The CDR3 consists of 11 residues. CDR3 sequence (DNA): TGTGCCAGCAGCACCTATTACGAGCAGTACGTC. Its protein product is CASSTYYEQYV.

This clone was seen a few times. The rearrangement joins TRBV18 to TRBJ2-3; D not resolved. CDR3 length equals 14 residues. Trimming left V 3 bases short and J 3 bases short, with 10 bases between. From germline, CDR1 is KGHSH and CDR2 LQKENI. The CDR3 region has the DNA TGTGCCAGCTCACCGACCTATTCGACAGATACGCAGTATTTT. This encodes CASSPTYSTDTQYF.

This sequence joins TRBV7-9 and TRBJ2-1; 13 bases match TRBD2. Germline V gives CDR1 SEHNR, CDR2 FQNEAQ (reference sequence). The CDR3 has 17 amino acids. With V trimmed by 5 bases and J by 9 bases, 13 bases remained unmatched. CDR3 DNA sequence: TGTGCCAGCAGCCGAGAACGGACTAGCGGGAGTTCAGTTGAGCAGTTCTTC. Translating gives CASSRERTSGSSVEQFF.

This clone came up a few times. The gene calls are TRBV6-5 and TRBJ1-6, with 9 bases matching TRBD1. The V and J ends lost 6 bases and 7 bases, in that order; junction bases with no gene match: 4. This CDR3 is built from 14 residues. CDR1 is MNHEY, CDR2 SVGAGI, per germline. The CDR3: CASSRTGVNSPLHF. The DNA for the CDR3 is TGTGCCAGCAGCAGGACAGGGGTAAATTCACCCCTCCACTTT.

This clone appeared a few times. The CDR3 coding sequence is TGTGCCAGCAGCCCCTTCCCTACTAGCGGGAGTGGTGAGCAGTTCTTC. Amino acid sequence: CASSPFPTSGSGEQFF. The chain has TRBV7-9 and TRBJ2-1, with 11 nucleotides matching TRBD2. Germline V gives CDR1 SEHNR, CDR2 FQNEAQ (reference sequence). J was trimmed by 9 bases and V by 5 bases; bases with no gene match: 12. This CDR3 is built from 16 residues.

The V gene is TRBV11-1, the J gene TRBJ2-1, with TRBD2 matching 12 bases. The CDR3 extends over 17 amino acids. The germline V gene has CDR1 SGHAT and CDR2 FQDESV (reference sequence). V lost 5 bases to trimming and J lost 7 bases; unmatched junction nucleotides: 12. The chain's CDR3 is CASSPDKLAGGFNEQFF. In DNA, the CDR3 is TGTGCCAGCAGCCCTGATAAACTAGCGGGAGGTTTTAATGAGCAGTTCTTC.

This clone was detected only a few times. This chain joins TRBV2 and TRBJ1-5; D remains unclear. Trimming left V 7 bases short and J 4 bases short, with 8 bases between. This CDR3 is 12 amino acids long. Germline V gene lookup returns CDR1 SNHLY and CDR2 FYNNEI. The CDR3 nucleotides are TGTGCCAGCATGGGTACAAATCAGCCCCAGCATTTT. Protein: CASMGTNQPQHF.

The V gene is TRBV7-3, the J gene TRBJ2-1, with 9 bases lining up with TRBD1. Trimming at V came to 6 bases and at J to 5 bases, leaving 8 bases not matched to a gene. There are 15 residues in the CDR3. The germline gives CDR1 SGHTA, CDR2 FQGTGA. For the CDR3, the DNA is TGTGCCAGCAGACGAACCGGGACAGGGAACAATGAGCAGTTCTTC. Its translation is CASRRTGTGNNEQFF.

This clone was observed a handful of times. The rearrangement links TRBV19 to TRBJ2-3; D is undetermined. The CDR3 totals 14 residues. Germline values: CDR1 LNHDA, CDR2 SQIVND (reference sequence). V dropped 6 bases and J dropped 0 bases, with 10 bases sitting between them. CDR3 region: CASSPASSTDTQYF. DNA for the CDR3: TGTGCCAGTAGCCCAGCATCGAGCACAGATACGCAGTATTTT.

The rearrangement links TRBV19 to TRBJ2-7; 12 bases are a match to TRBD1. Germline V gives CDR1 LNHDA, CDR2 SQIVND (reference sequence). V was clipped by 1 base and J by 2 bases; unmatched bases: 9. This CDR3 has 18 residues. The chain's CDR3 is CASSIGSGTGGLTYEQYF. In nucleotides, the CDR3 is TGTGCCAGTAGTATAGGCTCCGGGACAGGGGGCCTGACCTACGAGCAGTACTTC.